This TCR beta chain was retrieved from a study of blood T cell repertoires in COVID-19. Study in general: The origin of the acute and convalescent COVID-19 samples was the United States, Italy and Spain.

In the original analysis: Amplification from reference gene primers served as the basis for estimated nucleated cell counts. Here immunoSEQ multiplex PCR was the method, and the copy in TCRdb shows in-frame clones only, minus some. From that table come the V and J calls and clone size; the DNA was used to work out D and trimming. The data hold approximately 160,000 clones, with around 86% observed a single time. There are 13 residues in the CDR3. V was clipped by 7 bases and J by 0 bases; unmatched bases: 2. CDR1 SGHTS and CDR2 YDEGEE come from the germline V gene. This clone appeared many times. This chain connects TRBV5-8 to TRBJ1-1; 8 nucleotides align to TRBD1. Sequencing was carried out using peripheral blood. The TCR was taken from a man between 65 and 80 years old who had recovered from COVID-19. This CDR3 is CASGTGLNTEAFF. The CDR3 region has the DNA TGTGCCAGCGGGACAGGCCTGAACACTGAAGCTTTCTTT.